The rows below give T cell receptor beta chains drawn from one sample of a study of blood T cell repertoires in COVID-19. The method was immunoSEQ multiplex PCR; TCRdb's version includes in-frame clones alone and lacks a portion of them. The sample has 70,000 to 95,000 clones; roughly 82% are singletons. The sample taken for sequencing was peripheral blood. Source of these receptors: a human donor in a cohort sampled during active COVID-19. Both conserved end residues are part of each CDR3. The D gene is left open where the match is weak. Part of the rows lack a size; the others show once, few, many or a class for expanded clones.

cdr3_nt	cdr3_aa	v_call	j_call	clone_size	d_call
TGTGCCAGTAGTGCGCTACAGGGTGGCTACGAGCAGTACTTC	CASSALQGGYEQYF	TRBV19	TRBJ2-7	-	-
TGTGCCACCAGTGATTTTTTGGGGGCATCGACAGATACGCAGTATTTT	CATSDFLGASTDTQYF	TRBV24-1	TRBJ2-3	-	-
TGTGCCAGCAGTTACGACAGGGGCTACGAGCAGTACTTC	CASSYDRGYEQYF	TRBV6-5	TRBJ2-7	-	TRBD1
TGCGCCAGCAGCCAAGTAGGGGCAGGGGGAAATGAGCAGTTCTTC	CASSQVGAGGNEQFF	TRBV4-1	TRBJ2-1	-	TRBD1
TGTGCCAGCAGTTCGGGACTGCCGGGCACCGGGGAGCTGTTTTTT	CASSSGLPGTGELFF	TRBV27	TRBJ2-2	-	-
TGTGCCAGCACCGGAATGGGGGGAGGGCACAATGAGCAGTTCTTC	CASTGMGGGHNEQFF	TRBV27	TRBJ2-1	-	TRBD2
TGTGCCAGCAGCGTAGGACTAGCGGGAGACGGTGAGCAGTTCTTC	CASSVGLAGDGEQFF	TRBV9	TRBJ2-1	few	TRBD2
TGCGCCAGCAGCGAGAGCGGGGGGGCGGACACCGGGGAGCTGTTTTTT	CASSESGGADTGELFF	TRBV5-1	TRBJ2-2	few	TRBD2
TGCGCCAGCAGCTCAGGAGGGCTAGCGGGCTTCGAGCAGTACTTC	CASSSGGLAGFEQYF	TRBV5-1	TRBJ2-7	few	TRBD2
TGTGCCAGCAGTCTTCTGGTAGCGACCCTAAAAGAGACCCAGTACTTC	CASSLLVATLKETQYF	TRBV28	TRBJ2-5	-	-
TGCGCCAGCAGCCTCTTCAGGGATCAGCCCCAGCATTTT	CASSLFRDQPQHF	TRBV4-3	TRBJ1-5	once	-
TGTGCCAGCAGTGATTTTGTACAGAGCTTTGGCAATCAGCCCCAGCATTTT	CASSDFVQSFGNQPQHF	TRBV6-1	TRBJ1-5	once	-
TGTGCCAGTAGAGATACAGGGTTACAGCCCCAGCATTTT	CASRDTGLQPQHF	TRBV19	TRBJ1-5	once	-
TGTGCCAGCAGCCCCCCTAGACAGGGGGTGTCTAGCACAGATACGCAGTATTTT	CASSPPRQGVSSTDTQYF	TRBV7-9	TRBJ2-3	-	TRBD1
TGCAGCGCAGAGAAGACGGGAGCCCCGGAGCAGTTCTTC	CSAEKTGAPEQFF	TRBV29-1	TRBJ2-1	-	-
TGTGCCAGCAGCCAAGATTACTATCAAGAGACCCAGTACTTC	CASSQDYYQETQYF	TRBV3-1/TRBV3-2	TRBJ2-5	-	-
TGTGCCAGCAGCTTAGGCCACGGGAGTCAGCCCCAGCATTTT	CASSLGHGSQPQHF	TRBV13	TRBJ1-5	-	-
TGTGCCAGCAGTGCCCCCCACGGGAGGGCCGGGGAGACCCAGTACTTC	CASSAPHGRAGETQYF	TRBV25-1	TRBJ2-5	-	TRBD2
TGTGCCAGCCGATCCCCCCGGGAGGTTGAGCAGTTCTTC	CASRSPREVEQFF	TRBV9	TRBJ2-1	-	TRBD2
TGTGCCACCAGCAGGGGATCTCGGGGGGCGCAAGTAGCTTTCTTT	CATSRGSRGAQVAFF	TRBV15	TRBJ1-1	-	-
TGCGCCAGCAGCCAAGGGGTGGGAGCTGAAGCTTTCTTT	CASSQGVGAEAFF	TRBV4-1	TRBJ1-1	-	-
TGTGCCAGCAGTTACTCTCACAGGGGAACCTACGAGCAGTACTTC	CASSYSHRGTYEQYF	TRBV6-5	TRBJ2-7	-	TRBD1
TGTGCCAGCAGTTCGGACAGGGCGGGGTACGAGCAGTACTTC	CASSSDRAGYEQYF	TRBV27	TRBJ2-7	-	TRBD1
TGTGCCAGCAGCCCTAGGGACAGGGTTCCCACAGATACGCAGTATTTT	CASSPRDRVPTDTQYF	TRBV4-2	TRBJ2-3	-	TRBD1
TGTGCCAGCAGCGAAGGCCACAGGGAAGAAGAGACCCAGTACTTC	CASSEGHREEETQYF	TRBV21-1	TRBJ2-5	-	-
TGTGCCAGCAGCCCTCGCGGGGGGGCGAGTTTAATCGGGGAGCTGTTTTTT	CASSPRGGASLIGELFF	TRBV3-1/TRBV3-2	TRBJ2-2	-	TRBD2
TGTGCCAGCAGTTGGGACATGTACGAGCAGTACTTC	CASSWDMYEQYF	TRBV12-3/TRBV12-4	TRBJ2-7	-	-
TGCGCCAGCAGCGACCAACAGGGGGCAGGGGAGACCCAGTACTTC	CASSDQQGAGETQYF	TRBV5-1	TRBJ2-5	-	TRBD1
TGTGCCAGCAGTCGAGACAGGGAGGCGGAAGCTTTCTTT	CASSRDREAEAFF	TRBV6-2/TRBV6-3	TRBJ1-1	-	TRBD1
TGCGCCAGCACCGGGACAGGGGAGGGGCCCCAGTACTTC	CASTGTGEGPQYF	TRBV5-1	TRBJ2-5	-	TRBD1
TGCGCCAGCAGCTTGGGGGGGACTACCGTTGGTGGCACAGATACGCAGTATTTT	CASSLGGTTVGGTDTQYF	TRBV5-1	TRBJ2-3	-	TRBD2
TGTGCCAGCTCACCTCCCGGGATCACCTACGAGCAGTACTTC	CASSPPGITYEQYF	TRBV18	TRBJ2-7	-	-
TGTGCCAGCAGGCGGGGACAGGGAGGTGGAGAGACCCAGTACTTC	CASRRGQGGGETQYF	TRBV3-1/TRBV3-2	TRBJ2-5	-	TRBD1
TGTGCCAGCAGTTCTCCGACAGGGGGGCCCCAGCATTTT	CASSSPTGGPQHF	TRBV28	TRBJ1-5	-	TRBD1
TGTGCCAGCACCAGAAGCGAGGGCTCCTACGAGCAGTACTTC	CASTRSEGSYEQYF	TRBV6-6	TRBJ2-7	-	-
TGTGCCACCAGCAAAAGCCAGGGACTAGCGGGGAAGCAGTACTTC	CATSKSQGLAGKQYF	TRBV15	TRBJ2-7	-	TRBD2
TGTGCCAGCAGCCTTGTGGGGACAAACGAGCAGTACTTC	CASSLVGTNEQYF	TRBV5-6	TRBJ2-7	-	-
TGTGCCAGCAGTCCCGCGGGGGGATTTTATGGCTACACCTTC	CASSPAGGFYGYTF	TRBV6-5	TRBJ1-2	-	-
TGTGCCAGCAGTTACCATACCGGTGAGCAGTTCTTC	CASSYHTGEQFF	TRBV6-5	TRBJ2-1	-	-
TGTGCCAGTAGTTCCCTAGGGACTAGCGGGAGCACAGATACGCAGTATTTT	CASSSLGTSGSTDTQYF	TRBV19	TRBJ2-3	-	TRBD2
TGTGCCAGCAGCGGACTAGCTGGGTTTGATACGCAGTATTTT	CASSGLAGFDTQYF	TRBV2	TRBJ2-3	-	TRBD2
TGTGCCAGCAGCCTGGCTAGCGGGACCGGGGAGCTGTTTTTT	CASSLASGTGELFF	TRBV7-3	TRBJ2-2	-	TRBD2
TGTGCCAGCAGCTTACTCGGACAGTCTAATGAAAAACTGTTTTTT	CASSLLGQSNEKLFF	TRBV7-8	TRBJ1-4	-	-
TGCGCCAGCAGCCAAACAGGGGGGACTCAAGAGACCCAGTACTTC	CASSQTGGTQETQYF	TRBV4-3	TRBJ2-5	-	TRBD1
TGTGCCAGCAGCCCCGGGGGGGGCCTCCTGGATACGCAGTATTTT	CASSPGGGLLDTQYF	TRBV3-1/TRBV3-2	TRBJ2-3	once	TRBD2
TGTGCCAGCAGCGATAGCGGCCAAGAGACCCAGTACTTC	CASSDSGQETQYF	TRBV9	TRBJ2-5	-	-
TGCAGCGTTGGGCAGGGGACATTCTATGGCTACACCTTC	CSVGQGTFYGYTF	TRBV29-1	TRBJ1-2	-	-
TGCAGTGCTAGTTTTCCTGGCGGGAGACGGAATGAGCAGTTCTTC	CSASFPGGRRNEQFF	TRBV20-1	TRBJ2-1	-	TRBD2
TGTGCCAGCAGCAAAGGGGCCGAAAACCAAGAGACCCAGTACTTC	CASSKGAENQETQYF	TRBV5-5	TRBJ2-5	-	-
TGCGCCAGCAGCCAAGATGGGGCCCGTAATTCACCCCTCCACTTT	CASSQDGARNSPLHF	TRBV4-1	TRBJ1-6	few	-
TGCGCCAGCAGCTTAGGACTAGCGGGGGGGGAAGATACGCAGTATTTT	CASSLGLAGGEDTQYF	TRBV10-1	TRBJ2-3	-	TRBD2